The entry below describes one T cell receptor beta chain. No cognate antigen has been identified for it. No qualities accompany the bases; no much larger clone lies one base away. The immunoSEQ Assay, a bias-controlled multiplex PCR, was used to amplify TCRbeta CDR3 regions from genomic DNA. As for the original processing: Within the assay, amplification of reference gene primers was used to estimate how many nucleated cells each sample contained. To quantify the absolute abundance of each unique TCRbeta CDR3 rearrangement, sequence reads were collapsed and filtered. Productive Simpson clonality was computed per sample as the square root of Simpson's diversity index over productive rearrangements. This immuneACCESS table, as held by TCRdb, lists in-frame sequences with V and J called but not all clones. Of the missing ones, under half trace to an unresolved V gene in checked studies; the others have no known cause. Clone size and the V and J calls come from that table; the DNA yielded D and trimming. A total of tens of thousands of clones appear in this sample, around 89% of them only once. The biggest ten clones account for around 3.7% of the sample.

These data belong to a study of blood T cell repertoires in COVID-19 (TCRdb year 2020). As for the study more broadly: Samples covering the acute and convalescent phases of COVID-19 were provided by collaborators in the United States, Italy and Spain. The material from the prospective study consisted of cDNA or gDNA derived from T cells, B-cell-depleted T cells, or PBMCs. Subjects who had been exposed to COVID-19, were actively infected with it, or had recovered from it provided the deeply sampled blood TCRbeta repertoires that made up the dataset. The repertoires were released in a freely available public database meant as a resource for research on the immune response to SARS-CoV-2. The samples were drawn from the first 160 participants of the ongoing ImmuneRACE study and from some 1,300 subjects provided by 6 global collaborators. Sample metadata almost always included a de-identified subject ID, COVID-19 status, age in years and sex. HLA class I and class II types, where available, came from metadata supplied by the sample provider rather than from assay-based typing.

Study-wide conclusions, independent of this receptor: How much clinical and demographic metadata was included differed by source and by participant, and the metadata was provided uncurated.

Each collaborating institution followed its own protocols to collect whole blood in K2EDTA tubes. Collaborator samples were shipped for TCRbeta analysis as frozen whole blood, isolated PBMCs, or DNA extracted from either sample type. V ends up 5 bases short and J 1 base short, with an unmatched junction base count of 7. The CDR3 has 15 amino acids, counting the end cysteine and phenylalanine. The DNA shown is the 45-base CDR3, in frame from base 1. In the germline V gene, CDR1 corresponds to MDHEN and CDR2 to SYDVKM. This receptor chain uses TRBV28 and TRBJ2-7, and TRBD1 matches 8 of the central bases. The receptor was isolated from a human donor in a cohort sampled during active COVID-19. What was sequenced was peripheral blood. The CDR3 has the sequence CASSNPGGASYEQYF. The sequenced DNA is TGTGCCAGCAGTAACCCAGGGGGCGCATCCTACGAGCAGTACTTC.